These T cell receptor beta chains were read from a single sample in a study of blood T cells in healthy people across ages. TCRdb passed the 5' RACE reads through MiXCR, listing each CDR3 protein once. The sample gives approximately 730,000 distinct CDR3 sequences, about 53% of which show up once; roughly 37% is in the top ten. The sequenced sample consisted of blood. The receptors originated from a man at least 80 years old in good health. CDR3s include the opening cysteine and the closing phenylalanine or tryptophan. Each record gives: V gene, J gene, D gene, clone size, CDR3 DNA, CDR3 protein. The D gene is left open where the match is weak. Clone size appears in some rows only: once, few, many, or a class for an expanded clone.

>TRBV6-6|TRBJ2-7|.|.
TGTGCCAGCAGTTACCGGCAGGGGCCCTACGAGCAGTACTTC
CASSYRQGPYEQYF
>TRBV2|TRBJ2-1|.|.
TGTGCCAGCAGTGAGCGACAGTTGAATGAGCAGTTCTTC
CASSERQLNEQFF
>TRBV25-1|TRBJ1-4|.|.
TGTGCCAGCAGGTTGGCCGAAAAACTGTTTTTT
CASRLAEKLFF
>TRBV10-3|TRBJ1-1|.|few
TGTGCCATCAGTGAGAGGTTGGGGAACACTGAAGCTTTCTTT
CAISERLGNTEAFF
>TRBV7-8|TRBJ2-7|TRBD1|.
TGTGCCAGTAAACCCTGGGACAGTAACTACGAGCAGTACTTC
CASKPWDSNYEQYF
>TRBV10-3|TRBJ1-1|.|.
TGTGCCATCAGTGATCGGGGGCTTAACACTGAAGCTTTCTTT
CAISDRGLNTEAFF
>TRBV9|TRBJ2-7|.|many
TGTGCCAGCAGCGTAGGTCCCTCCGGGGTCGAGCAGTACTTC
CASSVGPSGVEQYF
>TRBV7-8|TRBJ2-5|.|.
TGTGCCAGCAGCCCGCTTGGCGGATTTACGGAGGAGACCCAGTACTTC
CASSPLGGFTEETQYF
>TRBV6-5|TRBJ1-1|.|few
TGTGCCAGCAGTCCCCGTGGCACCACGCAGGCTGAAGCTTTCTTT
CASSPRGTTQAEAFF
>TRBV6-1|TRBJ2-7|.|.
TGTGCCAGCAGTCCGAGCCCCCTCACCTACGAGCAGTACTTC
CASSPSPLTYEQYF
>TRBV3-1|TRBJ1-5|TRBD1|.
TGTGCCAGCAGCCCTTCGGGGGGACAGGGATTCAATCAGCCCCAGCATTTT
CASSPSGGQGFNQPQHF
>TRBV28|TRBJ2-3|TRBD2|.
TGTGCCAGCAGTTTAGCGGGAGGGGCGGCAGATACGCAGTATTTT
CASSLAGGAADTQYF
>TRBV20-1|TRBJ1-2|.|.
TGCAGTGCTAGAGGGTGGGCGGGGCGGAACTATGGCTACACCTTC
CSARGWAGRNYGYTF
>TRBV11-2|TRBJ1-2|.|few
TGTGCCAGCAGCCCAGAGACCCTTCTTAACTATGGCTACACCTTC
CASSPETLLNYGYTF
>TRBV15|TRBJ2-1|.|.
TGTGCCACCAGCAGAGATTCCATGACAGGACGAGGGTTCTTC
CATSRDSMTGRGFF
>TRBV29-1|TRBJ2-2|.|.
TGCAGCGTTGGCAGGGCCAAGAACACCGGGGAGCTGTTTTTT
CSVGRAKNTGELFF
>TRBV12-3/TRBV12-4|TRBJ2-3|.|.
TGTGCCAGCAGTTTACCAGCTCTTCGCACAGATACGCAGTATTTT
CASSLPALRTDTQYF
>TRBV18|TRBJ2-1|.|many
TGTGCCAGCTCACCACCGCCCAGAACCTCCTACAATGAGCAGTTCTTC
CASSPPPRTSYNEQFF
>TRBV20-1|TRBJ2-7|.|.
TGCAGTGCTAGAGATTCCTCGGGACTCTCCTACGAGCAGTACTTC
CSARDSSGLSYEQYF
>TRBV12-3/TRBV12-4|TRBJ2-7|.|once
TGTGCCAGCAGTTTAAGCGGACTGGAGCCGTACGAGCAGTACTTC
CASSLSGLEPYEQYF
>TRBV6-6|TRBJ2-7|.|.
TGTGCCAGCAGTTACGGACAGCCGCCCCTAAGATACGAGCAGTACTTC
CASSYGQPPLRYEQYF
>TRBV2|TRBJ1-6|.|.
TGTGCCAGCAGGGGGGCTCGGAGGAGCTTCTATAAGTCACCCCTCCACTTT
CASRGARRSFYKSPLHF
>TRBV7-3|TRBJ2-1|.|.
TGTGCCTGCAGCCGGAATGGTGAGCAGTTCTTC
CACSRNGEQFF
>TRBV20-1|TRBJ1-4|.|.
TGCAGTGCTAGAACAGCCAAGACTAATGAAAAACTGTTTTTT
CSARTAKTNEKLFF
>TRBV27|TRBJ2-1|TRBD1|.
TGTGCCAGCACCCGACAGGGTTCCCCTAGCGAGCAGTTCTTC
CASTRQGSPSEQFF
>TRBV20-1|TRBJ2-1|TRBD1|.
TGCAGTGCCACAGGGGGGCGCTACAATGAGCAGTTCTTC
CSATGGRYNEQFF
>TRBV27|TRBJ1-2|TRBD1|.
TGTGCCAGCAGGCGTACGGGACAGGGGTTCGGCGGCTACACCTTC
CASRRTGQGFGGYTF
>TRBV9|TRBJ1-2|.|.
TGTGCCAGCTGTTGTGAGAGGGGCGGCTACACCTTC
CASCCERGGYTF
>TRBV12-3/TRBV12-4|TRBJ1-2|.|few
TGTGCCAGCAGTTTGGAAAGGCCCAACTATGGCTACACCTTC
CASSLERPNYGYTF
>TRBV27|TRBJ2-4|TRBD1|.
TGTGCCAGCAGTTTAAGTGGGACAGGGGATACTATAGCCAAAAACATTCAGTACTTC
CASSLSGTGDTIAKNIQYF
>TRBV11-2|TRBJ1-1|.|.
TGTGCCAGCAGCACACCCAGGGGCCGGAACACTGAAGCTTTCTTT
CASSTPRGRNTEAFF
>TRBV28|TRBJ1-2|.|.
TGTGCCAGCAGTTCGAGACGGGGAGTTGGCTACACCTTC
CASSSRRGVGYTF
>TRBV20-1|TRBJ2-1|TRBD2|many
TGCAGTGCGCAAGTTAGCGGGAGCTCCTACAATGAGCAGTTCTTC
CSAQVSGSSYNEQFF
>TRBV28|TRBJ2-7|TRBD1|.
TGTGCCAGCAGTAACCGGGACAGGACGCGCGAGCAGTACTTC
CASSNRDRTREQYF
>TRBV7-8|TRBJ2-3|.|.
TGTGCCAGCAGCCACGTCCCAGATACGCAGTATTTT
CASSHVPDTQYF
>TRBV12-3/TRBV12-4|TRBJ1-6|.|few
TGTGCCAGCAGACGACAGGTTGGGAATTCACCCCTCCACTTT
CASRRQVGNSPLHF
>TRBV5-1|TRBJ1-1|.|few
TGCGCCAGCAGCTTGGTTCAGGACAACACTGAAGCTTTCTTT
CASSLVQDNTEAFF
>TRBV7-9|TRBJ1-2|.|.
TGTGCCAGCAGCTTAATACAGAGTAATTACTATGGGTACACCTTC
CASSLIQSNYYGYTF
>TRBV6-5|TRBJ2-3|.|.
TGTGCCAGCAGTTACTCGGGACAAGGCACAGATACGCAGTATTTT
CASSYSGQGTDTQYF
>TRBV5-5|TRBJ2-1|.|few
TGTGCCAGCAGCTTAGTAGACCAGAAATGGCATGAGCAGTTCTTC
CASSLVDQKWHEQFF
>TRBV7-2|TRBJ2-1|.|.
TGTGCCAGCAGCTTCAACAGGAACTCCTACAATGAGCAGTTCTTC
CASSFNRNSYNEQFF
>TRBV5-1|TRBJ1-2|.|.
TGCGCCAGCAGCTTCTCCGCAGGCCTAACTAACTATGGCTACACCTTC
CASSFSAGLTNYGYTF
>TRBV20-1|TRBJ2-3|.|.
TGCAGTGCTACAACCGGGACACAACCAAGCACAGATACGCAGTATTTT
CSATTGTQPSTDTQYF
>TRBV20-1|TRBJ2-7|TRBD2|.
TGCAGTGCTCCCCGAGCGCCTAGCGGGAGTTACGAGCAGTACTTC
CSAPRAPSGSYEQYF
>TRBV7-9|TRBJ2-4|.|.
TGTGCCAGCAGCTTAGAGGCCCGGAAACGTACAAACATTCAGTACTTC
CASSLEARKRTNIQYF